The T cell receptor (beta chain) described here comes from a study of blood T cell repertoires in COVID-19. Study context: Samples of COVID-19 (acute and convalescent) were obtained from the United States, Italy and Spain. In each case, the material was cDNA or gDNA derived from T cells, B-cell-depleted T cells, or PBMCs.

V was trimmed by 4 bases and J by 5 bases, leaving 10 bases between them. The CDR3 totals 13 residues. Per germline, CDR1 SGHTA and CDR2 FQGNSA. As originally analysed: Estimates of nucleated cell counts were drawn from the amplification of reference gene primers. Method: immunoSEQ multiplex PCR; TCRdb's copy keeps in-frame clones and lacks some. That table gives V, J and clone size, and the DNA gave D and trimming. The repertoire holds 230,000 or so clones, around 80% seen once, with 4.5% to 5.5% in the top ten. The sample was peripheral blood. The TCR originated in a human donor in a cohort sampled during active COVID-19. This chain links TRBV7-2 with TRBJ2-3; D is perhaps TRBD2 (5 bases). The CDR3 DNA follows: TGTGCCAGCAGCTCCCCGGGGAAAGATACGCAGTATTTT. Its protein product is CASSSPGKDTQYF.